This T cell receptor beta chain was retrieved from a study of human T cells and chemical hapten exposure. Study context: The patients, most of them female, presented with alopecia areata, totalis or universalis.

In this sample, this clonotype turned up many times. Each cDNA molecule in the library carried unique molecular identifiers. TCRdb called the RACE reads again in MiXCR, with one record for every CDR3 protein. The repertoire holds just under 350,000 distinct CDR3 sequences, with approximately 6.3% as singletons. Time point described: patch test 1, 2 weeks after DPC sensitization. Treatment reported: therapeutic diphenylcyclopropenone sensitization with weekly scalp DPC. The receptor comes from a woman aged 18-29 years with alopecia areata. Some clones in this sample may be carry-over from other donors' samples. The sample was whole blood, taken in connection with sensitization to the hapten diphenylcyclopropenone (DPC).

This CDR3 is CASSGPSFRGTDTQYF. Written as DNA, the CDR3 is TGTGCCAGCAGCGGGCCAAGCTTCAGGGGGACAGATACGCAGTATTTT. This sequence joins TRBV4-2 and TRBJ2-3, with 7 bases that match TRBD1. The germline gives CDR1 LGHNA, CDR2 YNFKEQ. The CDR3 loop spans 16 amino acids. V lost 5 bases, J lost 3 bases, and 11 bases stayed unmatched.